This TCR beta chain is drawn from a study of control samples from healthy donors and cancer patients. Clones were sequenced by immunoSEQ multiplex PCR, and TCRdb holds only the in-frame ones, with some missing. The data show 150,000 to 200,000 clones, approximately 90% seen once. The CDR3 sequence is 15 residues long. Germline loops: CDR1 SGHVS, CDR2 FQNEAQ. V lost 5 bases and J lost 7; bases outside the gene matches: 11. The chain joins TRBV7-8 to TRBJ2-1; TRBD2 matches 7 bases. The clonotype was recovered from a man aged 30 to 45 in good health. The sample consisted of blood. The CDR3 DNA reads TGTGCCAGCAGCCCCCGGGAGGACCTTGGGAATGAGCAGTTCTTC. Amino acids: CASSPREDLGNEQFF.